The T cell receptor beta chain described here comes from a study of radiotherapy plus CTLA-4 blockade in lung cancer. The length of the CDR3 is 16 residues. Between the trimmed V and J ends, which lost 6 bases and 0 bases, there was a span of 15 bases. Germline CDR1 is SGHDT and CDR2 is YYEEEE. Only in-frame clones appear in the TCRdb table, and some are missing; sequencing was by immunoSEQ multiplex PCR. The sample yields 95,000 to 150,000 clones, 90% seen once. The gene calls are TRBV5-6 and TRBJ2-2, with D perhaps being TRBD1 or TRBD2 (6 bases each). The receptor was isolated from a human donor with non-small cell lung cancer that progressed on radiotherapy plus ipilimumab. The sequenced sample was peripheral blood, obtained from a patient treated with radiotherapy plus ipilimumab. The CDR3 protein is CASNLRGRPNTGELFF. The CDR3 nucleotides read TGTGCCAGCAACCTACGGGGGCGGCCGAACACCGGGGAGCTGTTTTTT.